This TCR beta chain is drawn from a study of tumor-infiltrating lymphocytes in primary liver carcinoma. Study-wide context: All patients, whether men or women, fell within 30 to 69 years of age.

Findings of the study overall: Less overlap was seen in tumor-adjacent and tumor-blood pairs than in tumor region pairs. Tumors carried a top-250-clone fraction significantly exceeding that of blood (p = 0.039).

The tissue used was unsorted bulk material of about 20-33 mg. RNA and DNA were co-extracted from it with the AllPrep DNA/RNA mini kit. Surgical resection was the treatment these patients received for primary liver carcinoma. A word on this clonotype: Its antigen is as yet unknown. Lacking the conserved final phenylalanine or tryptophan, this CDR3 likely reflects a read error.

The template, about 550 ng total RNA, yielded TCR beta cDNA made with a constant-region primer. For TCR beta, libraries were produced by three nested multiplex PCR rounds using slightly modified ARM-PCR. In the first two PCR rounds, TRBV1-TRBV30 forward primers were paired with a C-beta reverse primer, and each round lasted roughly 9 cycles. TCRdb reprocessed the multiplex PCR reads with MiXCR, giving one entry per CDR3 protein. The table includes 150,000 to 200,000 distinct CDR3 sequences, about 85% detected once. The CDR3 is 15 amino acids. Trimming shortened V by 4 bases and J by 11 bases, and 21 bases separated the two germline ends. Germline loops: CDR1 SGHKS, CDR2 YYEKEE (reference sequence).

The chain links TRBV5-5 to TRBJ1-4, with D tentatively TRBD1 (6 bases). Specimen: tumor tissue from primary liver carcinoma. This clonotype originated in a man between 40 and 49 years old with primary liver carcinoma and hepatitis B virus infection. CDR3 region: CASSPPGEGERKLFV. The DNA for the CDR3 is TGTGCCAGCAGCCCCCCGGGAGAGGGGGAGCGTAAACTGTTTGTT.